Included here is one T cell receptor (beta chain) sequence, with context. This table comes from immunoSEQ multiplex PCR, and its TCRdb copy is limited to in-frame clones, with some not included. The profile shows about 83,000 clones, roughly 96% of them singletons. V gave up 1 base and J gave up 8 bases; unmatched junction bases: 10. This CDR3 is 15 amino acids long. Per the germline V gene, CDR1 is SEHNR and CDR2 is FQNEAQ (reference sequence). This record belongs to a study of technical replicates of blood from several donors. The J gene is TRBJ1-2, the V gene TRBV7-9, with TRBD1 matching over 7 bases. This clonotype originated in a human donor in good health. Sequenced material: T cells isolated from PBMCs. The CDR3 sequence is CASSLGTVTGRGYTF. CDR3 DNA sequence: TGTGCCAGCAGCTTAGGAACGGTGACAGGGCGAGGCTACACCTTC.